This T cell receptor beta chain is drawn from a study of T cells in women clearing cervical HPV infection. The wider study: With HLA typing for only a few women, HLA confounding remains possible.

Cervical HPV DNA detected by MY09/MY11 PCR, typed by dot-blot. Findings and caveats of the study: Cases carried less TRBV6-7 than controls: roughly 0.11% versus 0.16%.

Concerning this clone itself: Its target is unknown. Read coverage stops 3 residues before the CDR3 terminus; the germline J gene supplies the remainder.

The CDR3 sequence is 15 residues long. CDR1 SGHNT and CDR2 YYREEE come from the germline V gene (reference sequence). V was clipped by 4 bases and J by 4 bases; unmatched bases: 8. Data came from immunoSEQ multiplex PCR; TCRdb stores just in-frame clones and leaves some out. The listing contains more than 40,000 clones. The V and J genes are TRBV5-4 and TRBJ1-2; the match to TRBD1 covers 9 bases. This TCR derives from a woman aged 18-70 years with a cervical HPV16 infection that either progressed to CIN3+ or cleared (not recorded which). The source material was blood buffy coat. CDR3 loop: CASSPGDRDLYGYTF. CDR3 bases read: TGTGCCAGCAGCCCGGGGGACAGGGATCTCTATGGC. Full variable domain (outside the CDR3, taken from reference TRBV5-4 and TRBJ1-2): ETGVTQSPTHLIKTRGQQVTLRCSSQSGHNTVSWYQQALGQGPQFIFQYYREEENGRGNFPPRFSGLQFPNYSSELNVNALELDDSALYLCASSPGDRDLYGYTFGSGTRLTVV.